This is a list of T cell receptor beta chains from one sample in a study of OX40 agonist ivuxolimab in advanced cancers. Produced via immunoSEQ multiplex PCR; TCRdb's table is partial and in-frame only. The sample lists tens of thousands of clones; approximately 83% were seen once. Sequencing used CD4+ or CD8+ T cells sorted from blood, obtained in a trial of the OX40 agonist ivuxolimab. The receptors here all came from an adult with an advanced solid tumor such as melanoma, head and neck, liver or kidney cancer. Each CDR3 is given with its conserved first and last residue. A D gene is named only where the DNA matches it firmly. Clone sizes are given selectively: once, few, many, or a class where the clone is expanded.

j_gene | d_gene | v_gene | abundance | CDR3nt | CDR3aa
TRBJ2-2 | NA | TRBV27 | NA | TGTGCCAGCAGGGGGGCCGGGGAGCTGTTTTTT | CASRGAGELFF
TRBJ1-5 | NA | TRBV6-5 | NA | TGTGCCAGCAGTTCCGCAGGGGCTGGGTATCAGCCCCAGCATTTT | CASSSAGAGYQPQHF
TRBJ1-1 | NA | TRBV2 | NA | TGTGCCAGCGCGTCGTGGGAGTCTGAAGCTTTCTTT | CASASWESEAFF
TRBJ2-3 | NA | TRBV12-5 | NA | TGTGCTAGTGGTCCACCGGGACTCTCACGGGGTACGCAGTATTTT | CASGPPGLSRGTQYF
TRBJ2-5 | NA | TRBV29-1 | once | TGCAGCGTTGAAGATGGAAAGGTACTAACTGCATTCCAAGAGACCCAGTACTTC | CSVEDGKVLTAFQETQYF
TRBJ1-3 | NA | TRBV11-3 | NA | TGTGCCAGCAGCACCCCGGGACGGTTATTCTCTGGAAACACCATATATTTT | CASSTPGRLFSGNTIYF
TRBJ1-2 | NA | TRBV5-4 | NA | TGTGCCAGCAGCACCCGTAAGGCTAACTATGGCTACACCTTC | CASSTRKANYGYTF
TRBJ2-5 | NA | TRBV4-2 | NA | TGTGCCAGCAGCCAAGGGAGTAGTCCCCCCTCGGAGACCCAGTACTTC | CASSQGSSPPSETQYF
TRBJ1-3 | NA | TRBV4-3 | once | TGCGCCAGCAGCCAAGATCCCCACGGGGCCTCTGGAAACACCATATATTTT | CASSQDPHGASGNTIYF
TRBJ1-2 | TRBD1 | TRBV27 | once | TGTGCCAGCAGTTGGGGACAGGGGGCTTATGGCTACACCTTC | CASSWGQGAYGYTF
TRBJ1-1 | NA | TRBV5-4 | NA | TGTGCCAGCATCCTAACCCAGGGGAGCACTGAAGCTTTCTTT | CASILTQGSTEAFF